This T cell receptor beta chain appears in the sequencing data of a study of OX40 agonist ivuxolimab in advanced cancers. With regard to the full study: The costimulatory receptor OX40 (CD134) was targeted by ivuxolimab, a fully human IgG2 agonistic monoclonal antibody. In the dose-escalation cohort, 70% to 85% of patients were male, and the mean age was around 60 years, with a range of 23 to 79. Peripheral TCRbeta sequencing aimed to test whether ivuxolimab altered TCR sequence diversity and caused clonal T-cell expansion. Of the roughly 52 dose-escalation patients, hepatocellular carcinoma was present in around 20, melanoma in approximately 15, renal cell carcinoma in 9 and head and neck cancer in 9. Patients were allowed to have had prior anti-PD-1, anti-PD-L1 or anti-CTLA-4 therapy, and more than 30% of the dose-escalation patients had previously received checkpoint inhibitors. Intravenous ivuxolimab was administered to patients every 2 weeks at six dose levels: 0.01, 0.1, 0.3, 1.5, 3 and 10 mg/kg. The paper describes the monotherapy dose-escalation part (N ≈ 51 patients) of the phase I trial of ivuxolimab. Partial responses were achieved by three dose-escalation patients, of whom one had hepatocellular carcinoma and two had cutaneous melanoma.

The germline V gene provides CDR1 SGDLS and CDR2 YYNGEE. The cysteine opens and the phenylalanine closes a CDR3 of 14 amino acids. Of the read, only the CDR3 DNA is kept; its 42 bases are in frame from base 1. V loses 0 bases, J loses 2 bases, and the germline ends lie 7 bases apart. Here is what the overall study found, with its caveats: Antigen specificity was not determined for the clonally expanded peripheral T cells. In the 0.1-3.0 mg/kg groups, partial responders had among the lowest normalized peripheral clonal expansion, particularly in CD8+ T cells. After ivuxolimab, more expanded clones were found on average in CD8+ T cells than in CD4+ T cells. At doses of 0.1 to 3.0 mg/kg, clonal expansion of both CD4+ and CD8+ blood T cells was observed from baseline to week 6. Low levels of normalized T-cell clonal expansion were also seen in some patients who did not respond.

The trial excluded patients who had a history of autoimmune disease or who were on systemic immunosuppression. Peripheral blood for TCR sequencing was collected from all dose cohorts at baseline, on cycle 4 day 1, and on cycle 7 day 1. The samples were taken from a phase I, first-in-human, multicenter, open-label dose-escalation trial of ivuxolimab. Adults with locally advanced or metastatic head and neck squamous cell, hepatocellular, melanoma or renal cell carcinoma were enrolled in the trial. Before TCR sequencing, CD4+ T cells and CD8+ T cells were sorted from peripheral blood as separate populations. Genomic DNA was extracted from sorted cells for sequencing of the TCRbeta CDR3 region. TCRbeta CDR3 regions were sequenced using the immunoSEQ Assay. TCRdb's version of the immuneACCESS table is confined to in-frame rearrangements and falls short of the full clone set. An unresolved V gene accounts for under half of the shortfall where checked; the remainder is of unknown origin. The sample table holds tens of thousands of clones, of which 89% were seen once. The top ten clonotypes cover around 11% of the sample.

Worth noting for this clone: The antigen it binds to is not known. No base qualities exist here, and no much larger clone lies one base off it.

The TCR sequence derives from an adult with an advanced solid tumor such as melanoma, head and neck, liver or kidney cancer. Recombination connected TRBV9 to TRBJ2-3, with a weak D call of TRBD1 (6 bases match). The starting material was CD4+ or CD8+ T cells sorted from blood, obtained in a trial of the OX40 agonist ivuxolimab. The CDR3: CASSVEGVTDTQYF. The nucleotide sequence is given as TGTGCCAGCAGCGTAGAGGGGGTCACAGATACGCAGTATTTT.